This T cell receptor beta chain was profiled in a study of control samples from healthy donors and cancer patients. In its sample, this clone was seen once. This CDR3 is 15 amino acids long. Germline V gene sequence: CDR1 LGHDT, CDR2 YNNKEL (reference sequence). Trimming shortened V by 3 bases and J by 3 bases, and 14 bases separated the two germline ends. Assay: immunoSEQ multiplex PCR; the TCRdb copy retains only in-frame clones and omits some. The sample consists of more than 95,000 clones, more than 70% of them appearing once. Sequencing input: blood. The sequence was collected from a man aged 55 to 69 in good health. This chain connects TRBV3-1 (or the pseudogene TRBV3-2) to TRBJ1-1; D gene ambiguous. CDR3 DNA: TGTGCCAGCAGCCATGGAGGACCTATGGACACTGAAGCTTTCTTT. Its protein is CASSHGGPMDTEAFF.